The source of this T cell receptor beta chain is a study of T cell responses to AZD1222 COVID-19 vaccine. Broader study findings: Spike-specific TCR depth and breadth grew after two AZD1222 doses.

Of note for this clone: The target antigen is unknown.

Germline V CDR1 and CDR2: KGHSH, LQKENI. Trimming stripped 2 bases from V and 2 bases from J, with 10 bases between. The CDR3 is 15 amino acids. The analysis combined second doses at about 4 or about 12 weeks. Here immunoSEQ multiplex PCR was the method, and the copy in TCRdb shows in-frame clones only, minus some. The sample lists approximately 150,000 clones, around 84% occurring once. The receptor's source is an adult who received the AZD1222 COVID-19 vaccine. The sequenced sample was peripheral blood, obtained 28 days after the second AZD1222 dose. The chain uses TRBV18 and TRBJ1-5; D is unresolved. CDR3 coding DNA: TGTGCCAGCTCACCAAATGAAAGGGGCAATCAGCCCCAGCATTTT. As protein: CASSPNERGNQPQHF.